These 22 T cell receptor beta chains came from one sample sequenced in a study of cytomegalovirus exposure and HLA in healthy donors. PCR amplification relied on 60 Vbeta primers (plus 13 Jbeta primers). Measured with immunoSEQ multiplex PCR; TCRdb has only the in-frame clones, and not every one. The sample includes fewer than 250,000 clones, around 85% of them seen just once. Source material: PBMCs. Receptors were obtained from a girl aged 2 to 9 in good health and CMV-seronegative.

The J gene is TRBJ1-2, the V gene TRBV15; D not certain. The germline V and J ends were trimmed by 3 bases and 4 bases, with 12 bases remaining between them. The length of the CDR3 is 14 residues. Per the germline V gene, CDR1 is LNHNV and CDR2 is YYDKDF (reference sequence). CDR3 bases: TGTGCCACCAGCAGGGACCGAGGGTTCTATGGCTACACCTTC. This sequence encodes CATSRDRGFYGYTF.

This clone came up a few times. This sequence joins TRBV5-1 and TRBJ1-2; 10 bases match TRBD1. Germline values: CDR1 SGHRS, CDR2 YFSETQ. The ends lost 5 bases at V and 7 bases at J; junction bases unmatched: 8. The CDR3 consists of 14 residues. The CDR3: CASRDGQGGSGYTF. CDR3 nucleotide sequence: TGCGCCAGCAGGGATGGACAGGGGGGAAGTGGCTACACCTTC.

V usage is TRBV27 and J usage is TRBJ1-2; no reliable D call. V gave up 3 bases and J gave up 3 bases, with 20 bases separating them. Looked up from germline, CDR1 is MNHEY and CDR2 is SMNVEV (reference sequence). The CDR3 covers 17 residues. CDR3 sequence reads: CASSFRSGGANYYGYTF. The CDR3 DNA follows: TGTGCCAGCAGTTTCCGGTCAGGAGGTGCAAATTACTATGGCTACACCTTC.

The V and J genes are TRBV4-2 and TRBJ1-5, with a tentative D call TRBD1 (5 bases). CDR1 and CDR2 (germline): LGHNA, YNFKEQ. The ends were cut back, 1 base at V and 5 bases at J, with 21 bases in the middle. The CDR3 extends over 18 amino acids. Written as DNA, the CDR3 is TGTGCCAGCAGCCAAGGATCCGCGGGAGGGGTGGACTATCAGCCCCAGCATTTT. Its protein is CASSQGSAGGVDYQPQHF.

V and J are TRBV6-4 and TRBJ1-1; D is perhaps TRBD1 (5 bases). V was shortened by 2 bases and J by 6 bases, with 10 bases between the two germline ends. This CDR3 has 13 residues. Germline V gene sequence: CDR1 MRHNA, CDR2 SNTAGT. CDR3 nucleotides: TGTGCCAGCAGTGACCAGGACACCGCTGAAGCTTTCTTT. This gives the protein CASSDQDTAEAFF.

Concerning this clone itself: Other DNA variants within this sample encode the same CDR3. The chain joins TRBV29-1 to TRBJ1-2; D call uncertain. The CDR3 has 13 amino acids. Germline V gene sequence: CDR1 SQVTM, CDR2 ANQGSEA. V shed 5 bases and J shed 1 base, with 11 bases lying between them. The DNA for the CDR3 is TGCAGCGTTACCTCCCTAGGTAACTATGGCTACACCTTC. Its translation is CSVTSLGNYGYTF.

This clone was detected only a few times. J is TRBJ1-2 and V is TRBV7-2, with 10 bases aligning to TRBD1. Germline CDR1 is SGHTA and CDR2 is FQGNSA. This CDR3 comprises 15 residues. The V and J ends lost 4 bases and 7 bases, in that order; junction bases with no gene match: 9. Written as DNA, the CDR3 is TGTGCCAGCAGCTCCAGATGGGGACAGGGGTTTGGCTACACCTTC. Amino acid sequence: CASSSRWGQGFGYTF.

This clone is a singleton in its sample. The chain uses TRBV21-1 and TRBJ2-1; the D call of TRBD2 is as the table states it, not checked on the DNA. TRBV21-1 is described as a pseudogene. There are 20 residues in the CDR3. CDR3 coding DNA: TGTGCCAGCAGCAAAGAAGGCCCGGGGAGGACTAGCGGGGGATACAATGAGCAGTTCTTC. Translated: CASSKEGPGRTSGGYNEQFF.

J is TRBJ2-3 and V is TRBV7-9, with D tentatively TRBD2 (6 bases). Germline CDR1 is SEHNR and CDR2 is FQNEAQ (reference sequence). CDR3 length: 14 residues. Trimming stripped 5 bases from V and 6 bases from J, with 15 bases between. CDR3 protein: CASSPREFTDTQYF. The CDR3 DNA is TGTGCCAGCAGCCCCCGGGAGTTCACTGATACGCAGTATTTT.

The J gene is TRBJ1-5, the V gene TRBV28; D is undetermined. Trimming took off 3 bases at V and 12 bases at J, with 12 bases between the two ends. The germline V gene has CDR1 MDHEN and CDR2 SYDVKM. CDR3 size: 12 residues. CDR3: CASSLARADQHF. CDR3 nucleotide sequence: TGTGCCAGCAGTTTGGCGAGGGCCGACCAGCATTTT.

This chain connects TRBV2 to TRBJ2-5, with 9 positions matching TRBD1. Germline values: CDR1 SNHLY, CDR2 FYNNEI. The CDR3 runs 14 residues. The ends lost 5 bases at V and 1 base at J; junction bases unmatched: 2. DNA for the CDR3: TGTGCCAGCAGTAAGGACAGGGGCCAAGAGACCCAGTACTTC. This gives the protein CASSKDRGQETQYF. Together with reference TRBV2 and TRBJ2-5, the CDR3 gives the full variable domain: EPEVTQTPSHQVTQMGQEVILRCVPISNHLYFYWYRQILGQKVEFLVSFYNNEISEKSEIFDDQFSVERPDGSNFTLKIRSTKLEDSAMYFCASSKDRGQETQYFGPGTRLLVL.

The rearrangement joins TRBV19 to TRBJ2-3; 7 bases match TRBD2. The V segment lost 5 bases and the J segment 1 base; nucleotides outside the gene matches: 0. This CDR3 has 13 amino acids. Looked up from germline, CDR1 is LNHDA and CDR2 is SQIVND (reference sequence). DNA of the CDR3: TGTGCCAGTAGTGGGGGGGGCACAGATACGCAGTATTTT. Its protein is CASSGGGTDTQYF. Variable domain in full (rest from reference TRBV19 and TRBJ2-3): DGGITQSPKYLFRKEGQNVTLSCEQNLNHDAMYWYRQDPGQGLRLIYYSQIVNDFQKGDIAEGYSVSREKKESFPLTVTSAQKNPTAFYLCASSGGGTDTQYFGPGTRLTVL.

The V and J genes are TRBV2 and TRBJ2-3; D unresolved. This CDR3 comprises 11 residues. Deletions cut 4 bases from V and 6 bases from J, with 5 bases between. Germline values: CDR1 SNHLY, CDR2 FYNNEI. The CDR3 DNA reads TGTGCCAGCAGTGGTCTGGATACGCAGTATTTT. It codes for CASSGLDTQYF.

The chain carries TRBV5-1 and TRBJ2-5, with a tentative D call TRBD2 (5 bases). V was shortened by 0 bases and J by 5 bases, with 11 bases between the two germline ends. Germline lookup yields CDR1 SGHRS and CDR2 YFSETQ. The CDR3 sequence is 14 residues long. The chain's CDR3 is CASSLALAWETQYF. CDR3 sequence (DNA): TGCGCCAGCAGCTTGGCCCTAGCTTGGGAGACCCAGTACTTC.

This clone was counted a single time. This rearrangement joins TRBV18 to TRBJ1-6, with TRBD1 identical over 11 bases. The CDR3 sequence is 16 residues long. CDR1 is KGHSH, CDR2 LQKENI, per germline. The trim removed 3 bases at V and 6 bases at J, leaving 4 bases unmatched. The CDR3 is CASSPGTGGTNSPLHF. CDR3 DNA sequence: TGTGCCAGCTCACCGGGGACAGGGGGTACTAATTCACCCCTCCACTTT.

The chain is built from TRBV7-9 and TRBJ2-5; D perhaps matches TRBD2 (5 bases). V was trimmed by 3 bases and J by 2 bases, leaving 10 bases between them. This CDR3 has 14 residues. From germline, CDR1 is SEHNR and CDR2 FQNEAQ (reference sequence). In DNA form, the CDR3 reads TGTGCCAGCAGCTTTTCGGAGGTTCAAGAGACCCAGTACTTC. The encoded protein is CASSFSEVQETQYF.

This clone was counted only a few times. V is TRBV7-9 and J is TRBJ1-2, with 7 nucleotides matching TRBD1. V shed 1 base, J shed 4 bases, and the junction held 18 bases outside the gene matches. The CDR3 totals 19 residues. Germline loops: CDR1 SEHNR, CDR2 FQNEAQ (reference sequence). DNA of the CDR3: TGTGCCAGCAGCTTAGAATCCCTTCGCGACAGGGAGAAAGGCTATGGCTACACCTTC. Translated, it gives CASSLESLRDREKGYGYTF.

This chain connects TRBV6-6 to TRBJ2-7; TRBD2 matches 10 bases. The junction had 6 bases not matched to a gene; V was cut back by 4 bases and J by 0 bases. In germline, CDR1 is MNHNY, CDR2 SVGAGI (reference sequence). The CDR3 extends over 16 amino acids. In DNA, the CDR3 is TGTGCCAGCAGTTTAGCGGGAGGCCCAAGCTCCTACGAGCAGTACTTC. This translates into CASSLAGGPSSYEQYF.

The chain carries TRBV5-5 and TRBJ1-2; 7 positions match TRBD1. Germline V gives CDR1 SGHKS, CDR2 YYEKEE (reference sequence). The CDR3 loop spans 13 amino acids. V trimming: 5 bases; J trimming: 7 bases; junction bases outside the gene matches: 8. The CDR3 coding sequence is TGTGCCAGCAGTCCCGACAGGGTGGCTGGCTACACCTTC. It encodes CASSPDRVAGYTF. The complete variable domain, with remaining parts taken from reference TRBV5-5 and TRBJ1-2, reads DAGVTQSPTHLIKTRGQQVTLRCSPISGHKSVSWYQQVLGQGPQFIFQYYEKEERGRGNFPDRFSARQFPNYSSELNVNALLLGDSALYLCASSPDRVAGYTFGSGTRLTVV.

The chain employs TRBV4-2 and TRBJ2-7; 8 nucleotides agree with TRBD2. Germline-derived CDR1 and CDR2 are LGHNA and YNFKEQ. Germline trimming cut 0 bases from V and 1 base from J; bases unmatched to any gene: 8. The CDR3 extends over 17 amino acids. CDR3 nucleotide sequence: TGTGCCAGCAGCCAAGATACTGTAGGACTAGCTTCCTACGAGCAGTACTTC. Amino acid sequence: CASSQDTVGLASYEQYF.

This chain's CDR3 is CASRGLAGFLYNEQFF. CDR3 sequence (DNA): TGCGCCAGCAGGGGACTAGCGGGTTTCCTCTACAATGAGCAGTTCTTC. The V gene is TRBV10-2, the J gene TRBJ2-1, with TRBD2 identical over 12 bases. The ends lost 6 bases at V and 3 bases at J; junction bases unmatched: 6. This CDR3 comprises 16 residues. Germline-derived CDR1 and CDR2 are WSHSY and SAAADI.

This sequence joins TRBV5-4 and TRBJ2-4; 7 bases align to TRBD1. The CDR3 is 16 residues long. With 0 bases clipped from V and 2 bases from J, the junction kept 5 bases outside the gene matches. Germline assignment: CDR1 SGHNT and CDR2 YYREEE (reference sequence). The CDR3 here is CASSLEGGLSKNIQYF. CDR3 DNA: TGTGCCAGCAGCTTGGAAGGGGGCTTGTCCAAAAACATTCAGTACTTC.